Shown below are 11 T cell receptor beta chains from a single sample sequenced in a study of OX40 agonist ivuxolimab in advanced cancers. Profiling relied on immunoSEQ multiplex PCR, and the TCRdb table lists in-frame clones only, not all of them. This sample yields under 85,000 clones, of which about 88% are seen a single time; around 0.5% belongs to the top ten. Source: CD4+ or CD8+ T cells sorted from blood, taken in a trial of the OX40 agonist ivuxolimab. These receptors were taken from an adult with an advanced solid tumor such as melanoma, head and neck, liver or kidney cancer.

The chain couples TRBV18 to TRBJ2-1; 9 nucleotides match TRBD1. CDR1 is KGHSH and CDR2 is LQKENI in the germline V gene. The CDR3 is 16 residues long. After removal of 3 bases from V and 9 bases from J, the junction contained 12 bases not matched to a gene. The CDR3 coding sequence is TGTGCCAGCTCACCGGAAGGACAGGGGTCTCTTGGTGAGCAGTTCTTC. The encoded protein is CASSPEGQGSLGEQFF.

This chain links TRBV18 with TRBJ2-3, with D unclear. Germline V gene lookup returns CDR1 KGHSH and CDR2 LQKENI. The V end lost 4 bases, the J end lost 3 bases, and 8 bases lay between the germline ends. This CDR3 has 13 residues. The CDR3 sequence is CASSRPDTDTQYF. In nucleotides, the CDR3 is TGTGCCAGCTCACGGCCGGATACAGATACGCAGTATTTT.

This chain links TRBV4-3 with TRBJ2-1; 11 bases fit TRBD2. The CDR3 is 15 residues long. The germline CDR1 and CDR2 sequences are LGHNA and YSLEER. J gave up 4 bases and V 4 bases, and 3 bases lay outside the gene matches. CDR3 nucleotide sequence: TGCGCCAGCAGCCGTAGCGGGGGGGTTTACAATGAGCAGTTCTTC. Protein sequence: CASSRSGGVYNEQFF.

The table lists this clone with a count of one. This sequence joins TRBV10-3 and TRBJ2-5; maybe TRBD2 (6 bases). This CDR3 is built from 15 residues. V was pared by 6 bases and J by 0 bases, with 14 bases between. Germline CDR1 ENHRY, CDR2 SYGVKD. In DNA, the CDR3 is TGTGCCATCAGGACTAGTGGGGGAGACCAAGAGACCCAGTACTTC. Its protein is CAIRTSGGDQETQYF.

This clone was picked up a small number of times. This chain joins TRBV5-1 and TRBJ1-5; tentative D call: TRBD1 (6 bases). V was cut by 7 bases and J by 7 bases, with 21 bases left in between. CDR3 length: 15 amino acids. CDR1 and CDR2 from the germline V gene are SGHRS and YFSETQ. Written as DNA, the CDR3 is TGCGCCAGCCGATTGGGGGGGGGCGCGAAGCAGCCCCAGCATTTT. Its translation is CASRLGGGAKQPQHF.

This clone was found once. V usage is TRBV9 and J usage is TRBJ1-2, with D possibly TRBD1 on 6 matching bases. This CDR3 contains 16 residues. Germline loops: CDR1 SGDLS, CDR2 YYNGEE. V lost 3 bases and J lost 3, with 18 bases in between. The CDR3 DNA reads TGTGCCAGCAGCGCAATTACAGGGCGGGCCCACTATGGCTACACCTTC. Translated, it gives CASSAITGRAHYGYTF.

In this sample, this clone turned up a few times. The chain has TRBV19 and TRBJ1-2; D gene ambiguous. The CDR3 extends over 13 amino acids. V lost 3 bases and J lost 1, with 6 bases in between. Germline V lookup: CDR1 LNHDA, CDR2 SQIVND (reference sequence). CDR3 region: CASSMNGNYGYTF. The CDR3, as DNA: TGTGCCAGTAGTATGAACGGTAACTATGGCTACACCTTC.

J is TRBJ1-2 and V is TRBV4-1; TRBD1 aligns across 7 bases. Germline assignment: CDR1 MGHRA and CDR2 YSYEKL. V dropped 1 base and J dropped 4; count of bases not matched to a gene: 9. This CDR3 comprises 16 residues. The DNA for the CDR3 is TGCGCCAGCAGCCAAGGCCCGGGACAGCTGTCCTATGGCTACACCTTC. It yields the protein CASSQGPGQLSYGYTF.

The rearrangement links TRBV7-2 to TRBJ2-1; 8 bases line up with TRBD2. Losses at the gene ends were 5 bases for V and 6 bases for J; bases not matched to a gene: 6. Germline V gene data show CDR1 as SGHTA and CDR2 as FQGNSA. CDR3 size: 14 residues. CDR3 region: CASSPRTSINEQFF. The DNA for the CDR3 is TGTGCCAGCAGCCCGAGGACTAGCATCAATGAGCAGTTCTTC. Based on the CDR3 plus reference TRBV7-2 and TRBJ2-1, the full variable domain is GAGVSQSPSNKVTEKGKDVELRCDPISGHTALYWYRQSLGQGLEFLIYFQGNSAPDKSGLPSDRFSAERTGGSVSTLTIQRTQQEDSAVYLCASSPRTSINEQFFGPGTRLTVL.

There are a few counts of this clone. No conserved phenylalanine or tryptophan ends this CDR3, so it is likely a read error. The chain is built from TRBV15 and TRBJ1-6, with TRBD1 matching over 7 bases. The V gene's germline CDR1 is LNHNV and CDR2 YYDKDF (reference sequence). This CDR3 is 15 amino acids long. V was pared by 1 base and J by 5 bases, with 2 bases of the junction left unmatched. In DNA form, the CDR3 reads TGTGCCACCAGCAGAGGGACAGGAAATAATTCACCCCTCCACCTT. Protein sequence: CATSRGTGNNSPLHL.

The V and J genes are TRBV7-2 and TRBJ2-1, with D perhaps matching TRBD2 (6 bases). The CDR3 has 15 residues. The germline V gene encodes CDR1 SGHTA and CDR2 FQGNSA. With 0 bases removed from V and 7 bases from J, the gap between germline ends came to 13 bases. CDR3 in DNA: TGTGCCAGCAGCTTAGCGTGGGGGGTTAGTAATGAGCAGTTCTTC. Amino acid sequence: CASSLAWGVSNEQFF.